The TCR beta chain under discussion was sequenced for a study of blood T cell repertoires in COVID-19. For the study at large: Sites in the United States, Italy and Spain provided acute and convalescent COVID-19 samples. PBMCs, B-cell-depleted T cells, or T cells were the source of the cDNA or gDNA that made up the material.

The ends were cut back, 6 bases at V and 7 bases at J, with 12 bases in the middle. The CDR3 runs to 12 residues. Original processing methods: Reference gene primer amplification gave nucleated cell count estimates. Produced via immunoSEQ multiplex PCR; TCRdb's table is partial and in-frame only. V, J and clone size reflect that table, while D and trimming were determined from the DNA. The sample shows 150,000 or so clones, approximately 91% of them seen only once. The TCR originated in a human donor in a cohort sampled during active COVID-19. The chain links TRBV12-3 or TRBV12-4 to TRBJ1-1; unclear D gene. The specimen was peripheral blood. The DNA for the CDR3 is TGTGCCAGCAGCTCAGCGACCCGTGAAGCTTTCTTT. This codes for CASSSATREAFF.